Shown below are 12 T cell receptor beta chains from a single sample sequenced in a study of beta chain features in type 1 diabetes. All of the isolated RNA was reverse transcribed, so expressed TCRB transcripts were sequenced. The repertoire was sequenced with immunoSEQ multiplex PCR; TCRdb's copy has only in-frame clones and lacks some. The table shows 150,000 or so clones, with around 50% occurring only once. The sample was Tregs from blood. Receptor source: a man younger than 35 in good health.

In this sample, this clone turned up a few times. The V gene is TRBV7-2, the J gene TRBJ1-1; 8 nucleotides align to TRBD1. Trimming at V came to 0 bases and at J to 8 bases, leaving 2 bases not matched to a gene. The germline V gene encodes CDR1 SGHTA and CDR2 FQGNSA. The CDR3 spans 13 residues. CDR3 sequence: CASSLARDREAFF. The CDR3 nucleotides are TGTGCCAGCAGCTTAGCGCGGGACAGGGAAGCTTTCTTT.

The rearrangement uses TRBV6-5 and TRBJ2-1, with 8 nucleotides matching TRBD2. The CDR3 contains 12 residues. Trimming cost V 2 bases and J 16 bases; bases outside gene matches: 7. Per the germline V gene, CDR1 is MNHEY and CDR2 is SVGAGI. The CDR3 region is CASSYDGTRGFF. The CDR3 nucleotides read TGTGCCAGCAGTTACGACGGGACTAGGGGATTCTTC.

Judged by abundance, this clone is medium-sized. V is TRBV19 and J is TRBJ1-2; unclear D gene. Germline V gene lookup returns CDR1 LNHDA and CDR2 SQIVND (reference sequence). This CDR3 spans 13 amino acids. The V end was cut by 7 bases, the J end by 4 bases, with 13 bases between. Written as DNA, the CDR3 is TGTGCCAGTATGGGGAGAAACCTCTATGGCTACACCTTC. This encodes CASMGRNLYGYTF.

This clone was observed a handful of times. This chain connects TRBV28 to TRBJ2-7; D is unresolved. This CDR3 region has 14 residues. V lost 5 bases to trimming and J lost 2 bases, with 13 bases between them. Per germline, CDR1 MDHEN and CDR2 SYDVKM. Here the CDR3 reads CASSQLPRTYEQYF. CDR3 DNA: TGTGCCAGCAGTCAGCTTCCGAGGACCTACGAGCAGTACTTC. The variable domain in full, with the rest retrieved from reference TRBV28 and TRBJ2-7, is DVKVTQSSRYLVKRTGEKVFLECVQDMDHENMFWYRQDPGLGLRLIYFSYDVKMKEKGDIPEGYSVSREKKERFSLILESASTNQTSMYLCASSQLPRTYEQYFGPGTRLTVT.

The J gene is TRBJ2-3, the V gene TRBV7-9, with D hard to call. CDR1 SEHNR and CDR2 FQNEAQ come from the germline V gene (reference sequence). Trimming pared 5 bases from V and 4 bases from J, leaving 7 bases between. The CDR3 is made up of 12 amino acids. The CDR3: CASSAMADTQYF. The DNA of the CDR3 is TGTGCCAGCAGCGCGATGGCAGATACGCAGTATTTT.

This clone was counted between two and nine times. The gene calls are TRBV27 and TRBJ2-1; TRBD1 might be the D (5 bases). CDR1 MNHEY and CDR2 SMNVEV come from the germline V gene (reference sequence). The V end lost 4 bases, the J end lost 13 bases, and 14 bases lay between the germline ends. CDR3 length equals 12 residues. The DNA of the CDR3 is TGTGCCAGCAGTTGGCAGGGAATGGATCAGTTCTTC. Amino acid sequence: CASSWQGMDQFF.

V and J are TRBV12-2 and TRBJ1-5; the table's TRBD1 call for D was not verified on the DNA. TRBV12-2 is classified as a pseudogene. The CDR3 runs 18 residues. DNA for the CDR3: TGTGCAAGTCGCGCCCGGTGGGGGACAAGGGTTAGCAATCAGCCCCAGCATTTT. It translates to CASRARWGTRVSNQPQHF.

This chain links TRBV7-2 with TRBJ1-2; D perhaps matches TRBD1 (6 bases). Per the germline V gene, CDR1 is SGHTA and CDR2 is FQGNSA. Trimming stripped 2 bases from V and 9 bases from J, with 13 bases between. The CDR3 is 13 residues long. This chain's CDR3 is CASSLSQGTSYTF. CDR3 nucleotides: TGTGCCAGCAGCTTATCGCAGGGGACAAGCTACACCTTC.

Only one count was recorded for this clone. The gene calls are TRBV19 and TRBJ2-1; D remains ambiguous. V was pared by 3 bases and J by 4 bases, with 10 bases between. Per the germline V gene, CDR1 is LNHDA and CDR2 is SQIVND (reference sequence). There are 14 residues in the CDR3. The CDR3 region is CASSMSGQYNEQFF. CDR3 DNA sequence: TGTGCCAGTAGTATGAGTGGGCAGTACAATGAGCAGTTCTTC.

V gene TRBV4-1 combines with J gene TRBJ2-1; the match to TRBD1 covers 7 bases. CDR3 size: 20 residues. Trimming removed 0 bases from V and 4 bases from J; junction bases left unmatched: 18. Per germline, CDR1 MGHRA and CDR2 YSYEKL. The CDR3 DNA reads TGCGCCAGCAGCCAAGAGCTTAACAGGGGCGCCCCTGCTAAATACAATGAGCAGTTCTTC. Encoded protein: CASSQELNRGAPAKYNEQFF.

This chain uses TRBV7-3 with TRBJ2-1; D perhaps matches TRBD1 (5 bases). Trimming stripped 5 bases from V and 9 bases from J, with 17 bases between. Germline V gene sequence: CDR1 SGHTA, CDR2 FQGTGA. The CDR3 is 14 amino acids. The CDR3 region has the DNA TGTGCCAGCAGCCCCCAAGGGGCGACGGGTGAGCAGTTCTTC. It specifies CASSPQGATGEQFF.

This clone showed up just a few times. The chain combines TRBV30 with TRBJ2-7; D perhaps matches TRBD2 (5 bases). Trimming stripped 5 bases from V and 5 bases from J, with 16 bases between. The CDR3 runs 13 residues. Germline V lookup: CDR1 GTSNPN, CDR2 SVGIG (reference sequence). CDR3 protein: CAWGLTRWHEQYF. For the CDR3, the DNA is TGTGCCTGGGGACTTACCCGTTGGCACGAGCAGTACTTC.